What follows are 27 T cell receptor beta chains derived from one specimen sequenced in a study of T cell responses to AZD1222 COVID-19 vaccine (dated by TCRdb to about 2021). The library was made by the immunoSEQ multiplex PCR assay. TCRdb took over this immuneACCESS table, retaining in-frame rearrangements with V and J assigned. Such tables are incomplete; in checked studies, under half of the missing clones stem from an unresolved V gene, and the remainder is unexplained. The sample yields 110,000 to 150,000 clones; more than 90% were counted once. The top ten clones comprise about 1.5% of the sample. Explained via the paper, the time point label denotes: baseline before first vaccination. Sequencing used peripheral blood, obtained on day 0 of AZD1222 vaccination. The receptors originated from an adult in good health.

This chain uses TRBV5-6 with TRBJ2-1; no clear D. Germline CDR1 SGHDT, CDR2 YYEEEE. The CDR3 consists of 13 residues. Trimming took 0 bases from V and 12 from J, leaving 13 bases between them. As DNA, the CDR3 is TGTGCCAGCAGCTTGGGGACCTATATCGGGCAGTTCTTC. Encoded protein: CASSLGTYIGQFF. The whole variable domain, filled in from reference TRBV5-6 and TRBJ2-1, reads DAGVTQSPTHLIKTRGQQVTLRCSPKSGHDTVSWYQQALGQGPQFIFQYYEEEERQRGNFPDRFSGHQFPNYSSELNVNALLLGDSALYLCASSLGTYIGQFFGPGTRLTVL.

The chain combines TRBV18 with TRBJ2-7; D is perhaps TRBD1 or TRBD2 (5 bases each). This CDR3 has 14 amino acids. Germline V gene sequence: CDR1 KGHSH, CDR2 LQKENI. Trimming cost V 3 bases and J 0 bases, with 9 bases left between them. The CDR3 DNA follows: TGTGCCAGCTCACCGCGAGGGGTCTCCTACGAGCAGTACTTC. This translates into CASSPRGVSYEQYF.

CDR3 in DNA: TGTGCCAGCAGTGATCGTGCAGGCCACTACGGGGCTTTCTTT. Translated: CASSDRAGHYGAFF. This rearrangement joins TRBV2 to TRBJ1-1; D call uncertain. Germline V gene data show CDR1 as SNHLY and CDR2 as FYNNEI. Trimming left V 3 bases short and J 11 bases short, with 19 bases between. The CDR3 totals 14 residues.

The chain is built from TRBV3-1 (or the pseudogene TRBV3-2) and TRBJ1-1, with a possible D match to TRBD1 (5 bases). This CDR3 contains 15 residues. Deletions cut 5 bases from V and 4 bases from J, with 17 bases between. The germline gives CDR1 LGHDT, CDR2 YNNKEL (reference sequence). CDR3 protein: CASSSNRRGGTEAFF. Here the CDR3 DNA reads TGTGCCAGCAGCTCCAACCGACGTGGGGGCACTGAAGCTTTCTTT.

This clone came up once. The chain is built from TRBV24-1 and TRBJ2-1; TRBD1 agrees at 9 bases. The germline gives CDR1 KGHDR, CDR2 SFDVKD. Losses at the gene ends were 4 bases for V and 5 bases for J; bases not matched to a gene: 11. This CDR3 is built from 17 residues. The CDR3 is CATSDSSDRGPNNEQFF. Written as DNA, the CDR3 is TGTGCCACCAGTGACTCCTCGGACAGGGGCCCCAACAATGAGCAGTTCTTC.

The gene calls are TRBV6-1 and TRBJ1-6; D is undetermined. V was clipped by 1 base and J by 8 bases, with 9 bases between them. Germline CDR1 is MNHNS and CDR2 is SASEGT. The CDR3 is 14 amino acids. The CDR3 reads CASSEGQLDSPLHF. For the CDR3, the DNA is TGTGCCAGCAGTGAAGGTCAGCTGGATTCACCCCTCCACTTT.

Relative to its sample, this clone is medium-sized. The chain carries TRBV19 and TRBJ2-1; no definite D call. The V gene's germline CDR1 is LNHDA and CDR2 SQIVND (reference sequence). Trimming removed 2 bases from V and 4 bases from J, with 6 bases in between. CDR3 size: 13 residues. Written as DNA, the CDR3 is TGTGCCAGTAGTATACGCTGGTACAATGAGCAGTTCTTC. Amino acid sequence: CASSIRWYNEQFF. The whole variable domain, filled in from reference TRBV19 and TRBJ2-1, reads DGGITQSPKYLFRKEGQNVTLSCEQNLNHDAMYWYRQDPGQGLRLIYYSQIVNDFQKGDIAEGYSVSREKKESFPLTVTSAQKNPTAFYLCASSIRWYNEQFFGPGTRLTVL.

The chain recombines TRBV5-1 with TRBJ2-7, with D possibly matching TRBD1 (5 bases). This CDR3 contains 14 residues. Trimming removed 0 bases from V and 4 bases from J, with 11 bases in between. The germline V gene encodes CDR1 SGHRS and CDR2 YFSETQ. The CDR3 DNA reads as TGCGCCAGCAGCTTGGCAGGGCGGTTATACGAGCAGTACTTC. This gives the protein CASSLAGRLYEQYF. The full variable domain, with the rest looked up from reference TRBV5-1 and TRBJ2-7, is KAGVTQTPRYLIKTRGQQVTLSCSPISGHRSVSWYQQTPGQGLQFLFEYFSETQRNKGNFPGRFSGRQFSNSRSEMNVSTLELGDSALYLCASSLAGRLYEQYFGPGTRLTVT.

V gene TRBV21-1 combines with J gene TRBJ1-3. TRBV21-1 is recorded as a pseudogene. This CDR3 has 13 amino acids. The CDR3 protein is CASDGGSGNTIYF. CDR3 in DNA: TGTGCCAGCGACGGTGGCTCTGGAAACACCATATATTTT.

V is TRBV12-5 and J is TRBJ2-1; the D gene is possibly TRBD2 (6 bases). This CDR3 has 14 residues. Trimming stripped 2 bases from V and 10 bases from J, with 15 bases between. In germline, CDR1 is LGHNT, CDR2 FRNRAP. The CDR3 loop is CASGLSGGLYEQFF. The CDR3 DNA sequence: TGTGCTAGTGGTTTGTCCGGGGGTCTGTACGAGCAGTTCTTC. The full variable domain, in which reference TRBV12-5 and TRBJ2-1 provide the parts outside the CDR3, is DARVTQTPRHKVTEMGQEVTMRCQPILGHNTVFWYRQTMMQGLELLAYFRNRAPLDDSGMPKDRFSAEMPDATLATLKIQPSEPRDSAVYFCASGLSGGLYEQFFGPGTRLTVL.

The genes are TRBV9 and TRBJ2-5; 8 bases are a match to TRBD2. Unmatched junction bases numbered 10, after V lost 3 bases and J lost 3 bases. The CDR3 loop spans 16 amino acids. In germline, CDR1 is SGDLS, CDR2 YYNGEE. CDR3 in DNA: TGTGCCAGCAGCGCGGCGGGGGGCCTTCTAGAAGAGACCCAGTACTTC. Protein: CASSAAGGLLEETQYF. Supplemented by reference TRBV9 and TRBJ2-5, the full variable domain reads DSGVTQTPKHLITATGQRVTLRCSPRSGDLSVYWYQQSLDQGLQFLIQYYNGEERAKGNILERFSAQQFPDLHSELNLSSLELGDSALYFCASSAAGGLLEETQYFGPGTRLLVL.

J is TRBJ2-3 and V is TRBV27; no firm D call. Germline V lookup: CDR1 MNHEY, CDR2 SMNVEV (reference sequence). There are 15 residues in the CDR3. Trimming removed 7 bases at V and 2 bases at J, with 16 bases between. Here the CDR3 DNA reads TGTGCCAGCACGAGGTCCACCTCCTCCACAGATACGCAGTATTTT. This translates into CASTRSTSSTDTQYF.

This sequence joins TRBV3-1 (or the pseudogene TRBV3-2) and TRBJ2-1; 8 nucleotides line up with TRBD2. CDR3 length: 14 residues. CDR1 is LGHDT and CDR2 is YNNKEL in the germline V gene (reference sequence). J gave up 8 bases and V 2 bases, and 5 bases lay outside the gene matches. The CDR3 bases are TGTGCCAGCAGCCAACAGCGGGAGTGGGATGAGCAGTTCTTC. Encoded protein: CASSQQREWDEQFF.

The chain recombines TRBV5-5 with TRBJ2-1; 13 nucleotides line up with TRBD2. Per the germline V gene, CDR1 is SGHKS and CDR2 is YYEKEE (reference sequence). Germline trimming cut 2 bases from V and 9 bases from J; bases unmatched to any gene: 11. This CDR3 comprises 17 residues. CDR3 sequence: CASSLNLGLAGDGEQFF. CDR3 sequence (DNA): TGTGCCAGCAGCTTAAACCTAGGACTAGCGGGAGACGGTGAGCAGTTCTTC.

The CDR3 bases are TGTGCCAGCAGTCGGTCTAGCGGGAGCTATACGCAGTATTTT. Translation: CASSRSSGSYTQYF. The genes are TRBV28 and TRBJ2-3; 10 bases agree with TRBD2. V trimming: 5 bases; J trimming: 7 bases; junction bases outside the gene matches: 6. In germline, CDR1 is MDHEN, CDR2 SYDVKM. CDR3 length: 14 residues. The variable domain in full, with the rest retrieved from reference TRBV28 and TRBJ2-3, is DVKVTQSSRYLVKRTGEKVFLECVQDMDHENMFWYRQDPGLGLRLIYFSYDVKMKEKGDIPEGYSVSREKKERFSLILESASTNQTSMYLCASSRSSGSYTQYFGPGTRLTVL.

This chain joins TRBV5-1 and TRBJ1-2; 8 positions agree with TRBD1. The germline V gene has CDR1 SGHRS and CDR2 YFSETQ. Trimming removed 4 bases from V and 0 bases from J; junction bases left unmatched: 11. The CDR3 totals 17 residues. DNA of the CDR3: TGCGCCAGCAGCACCTCGACAGGGGTACTAGCTAACTATGGCTACACCTTC. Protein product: CASSTSTGVLANYGYTF.

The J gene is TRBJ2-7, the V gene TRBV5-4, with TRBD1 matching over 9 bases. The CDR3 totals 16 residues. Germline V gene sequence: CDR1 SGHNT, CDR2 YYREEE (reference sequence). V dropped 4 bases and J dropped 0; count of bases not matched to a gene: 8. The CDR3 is CASSPAGTGFSYEQYF. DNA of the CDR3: TGTGCCAGCAGCCCCGCGGGGACAGGGTTCTCCTACGAGCAGTACTTC.

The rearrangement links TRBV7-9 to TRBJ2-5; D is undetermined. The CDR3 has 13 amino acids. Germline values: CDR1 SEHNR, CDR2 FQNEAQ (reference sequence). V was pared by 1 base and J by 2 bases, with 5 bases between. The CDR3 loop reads CASSLDGQETQYF. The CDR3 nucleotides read TGTGCCAGCAGCTTAGACGGGCAAGAGACCCAGTACTTC.

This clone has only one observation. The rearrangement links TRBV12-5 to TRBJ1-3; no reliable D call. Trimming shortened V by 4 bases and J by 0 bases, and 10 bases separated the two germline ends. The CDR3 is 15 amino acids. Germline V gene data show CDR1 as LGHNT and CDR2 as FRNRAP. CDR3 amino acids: CASGSSPDSGNTIYF. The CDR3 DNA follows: TGTGCTAGTGGTTCCTCGCCGGACTCTGGAAACACCATATATTTT. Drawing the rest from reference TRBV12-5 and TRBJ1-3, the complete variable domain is DARVTQTPRHKVTEMGQEVTMRCQPILGHNTVFWYRQTMMQGLELLAYFRNRAPLDDSGMPKDRFSAEMPDATLATLKIQPSEPRDSAVYFCASGSSPDSGNTIYFGEGSWLTVV.

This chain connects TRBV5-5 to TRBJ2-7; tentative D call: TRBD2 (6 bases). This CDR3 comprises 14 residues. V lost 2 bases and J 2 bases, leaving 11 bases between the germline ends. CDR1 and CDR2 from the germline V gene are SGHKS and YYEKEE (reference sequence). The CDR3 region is CASSFVEGAYEQYF. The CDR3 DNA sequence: TGTGCCAGCAGCTTTGTGGAGGGTGCCTACGAGCAGTACTTC.

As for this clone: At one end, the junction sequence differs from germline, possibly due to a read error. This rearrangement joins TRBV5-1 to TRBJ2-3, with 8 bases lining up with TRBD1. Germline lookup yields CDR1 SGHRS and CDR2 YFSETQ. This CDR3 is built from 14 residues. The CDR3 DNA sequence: TGCGCCAGCAGCTTGGGGCAGGGGGCAGATACGCGGTATTTT. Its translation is CASSLGQGADTRYF.

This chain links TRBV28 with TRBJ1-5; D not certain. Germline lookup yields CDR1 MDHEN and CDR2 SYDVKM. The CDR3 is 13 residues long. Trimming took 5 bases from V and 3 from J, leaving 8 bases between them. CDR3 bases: TGTGCCAGCAGTCCCAAGTACAATCAGCCCCAGCATTTT. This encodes CASSPKYNQPQHF.

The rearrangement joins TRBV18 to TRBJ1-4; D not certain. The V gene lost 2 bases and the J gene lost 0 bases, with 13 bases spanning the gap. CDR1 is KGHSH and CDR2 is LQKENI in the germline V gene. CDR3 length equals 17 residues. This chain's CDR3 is CASSPINPYATNEKLFF. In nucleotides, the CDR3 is TGTGCCAGCTCACCAATTAATCCGTATGCAACTAATGAAAAACTGTTTTTT. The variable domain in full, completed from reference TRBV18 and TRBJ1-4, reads NAGVMQNPRHLVRRRGQEARLRCSPMKGHSHVYWYRQLPEEGLKFMVYLQKENIIDESGMPKERFSAEFPKEGPSILRIQQVVRGDSAAYFCASSPINPYATNEKLFFGSGTQLSVL.

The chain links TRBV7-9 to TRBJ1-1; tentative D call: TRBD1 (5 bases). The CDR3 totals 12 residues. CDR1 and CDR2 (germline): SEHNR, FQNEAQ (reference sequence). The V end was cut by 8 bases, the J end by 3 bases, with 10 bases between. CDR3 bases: TGTGCCAGCGGGGCGGGGGACACTGAAGCTTTCTTT. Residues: CASGAGDTEAFF.

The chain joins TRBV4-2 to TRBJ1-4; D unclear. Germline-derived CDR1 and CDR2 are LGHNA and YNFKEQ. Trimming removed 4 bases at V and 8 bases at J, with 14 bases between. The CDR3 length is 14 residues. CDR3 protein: CASSRSRSGEKLFF. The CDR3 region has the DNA TGTGCCAGCAGCCGTAGTCGGAGTGGGGAAAAACTGTTTTTT.

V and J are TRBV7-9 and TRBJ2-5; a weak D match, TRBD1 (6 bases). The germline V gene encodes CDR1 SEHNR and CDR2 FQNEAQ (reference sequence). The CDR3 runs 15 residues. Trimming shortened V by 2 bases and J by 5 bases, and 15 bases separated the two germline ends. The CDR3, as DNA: TGTGCCAGCAGCTTACGCCGCAGGGGTGGCGAGACCCAGTACTTC. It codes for CASSLRRRGGETQYF. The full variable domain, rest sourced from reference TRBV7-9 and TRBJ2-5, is DTGVSQNPRHKITKRGQNVTFRCDPISEHNRLYWYRQTLGQGPEFLTYFQNEAQLEKSRLLSDRFSAERPKGSFSTLEIQRTEQGDSAMYLCASSLRRRGGETQYFGPGTRLLVL.

In DNA form, the CDR3 reads TGTGCCAGCGGACGACAAGAGACCCAGTACTTC. It yields the protein CASGRQETQYF. The J gene is TRBJ2-5, the V gene TRBV2; D remains ambiguous. CDR3 length: 11 residues. Germline V gene data show CDR1 as SNHLY and CDR2 as FYNNEI. The V end lost 8 bases, the J end lost 2 bases, and 6 bases lay between the germline ends.